This T cell receptor beta chain was sequenced for a study of blood T cell repertoires in COVID-19. Across the whole study: Some COVID-19 samples were acute and others convalescent; all came from the United States, Italy and Spain. T cells, B-cell-depleted T cells, or PBMCs provided the cDNA or gDNA that served as material.

This CDR3 region has 14 residues. CDR1 and CDR2 (germline): SGDLS, YYNGEE. V was clipped by 4 bases and J by 6 bases; unmatched bases: 6. In the study's own analysis: Researchers report that nucleated cell counts were estimated from reference gene primer amplification. Using immunoSEQ multiplex PCR, the repertoire was profiled, and TCRdb retains in-frame clones only, with some absent. V and J calls and clone size follow that table, whereas D and trimming were derived from the DNA. The repertoire includes roughly 100,000 clones, roughly 69% of them detected once, and roughly 6% sits in the top ten. The sequencing sample was made of peripheral blood. The chain combines TRBV9 with TRBJ2-7, with 11 bases aligning to TRBD2. The receptor was isolated from a man of 80 years or more with acute or convalescent COVID-19. The CDR3 protein is CASSPRLAGTEQYF. For the CDR3, the DNA is TGTGCCAGCAGCCCAAGACTAGCGGGAACCGAGCAGTACTTC.